The entry that follows covers one TCR beta chain sequence. Its antigen is still unknown. Compared with germline, one end of the junction differs, possibly owing to a read error. This sample is drawn from a study of shared clonotypes between healthy human individuals. Study-wide background: CD4 naive cells filled three plates per donor, CD4 memory three, CD8 naive two and CD8 memory one. The study's findings and limits: What naive subsets generally showed was a larger estimated richness than memory subsets showed. Compared with clonotypes that all four donors shared, non-shared clonotypes had lower generation probabilities. Clonotypes that were shared across a handful of donors made up about 4.5% of naive CD4 clonotypes.

Germline V lookup: CDR1 SQVTM, CDR2 ANQGSEA. The CDR3 is 14 amino acids. The assay was immunoSEQ multiplex PCR, and TCRdb's table has in-frame clones only and misses some. The sample has about 1 million clones, roughly 80% seen once. Specimen: memory CD4+ T cells sorted from blood. Described subset: CD45RA-negative fraction. The rearrangement links TRBV29-1 to TRBJ1-1; D perhaps matches TRBD1 (5 bases). The TCR originated in a man aged 18 to 29 in good health. CDR3 DNA sequence: TGCAGCGCTGAAGGGGCCGGGACGAACACTGAAGCTTTCTTT. Its translation is CSAEGAGTNTEAFF.